Listed here are 21 T cell receptor beta chains from one sample, sequenced in a study of blood T cell repertoires in COVID-19. The method was immunoSEQ multiplex PCR; TCRdb's version includes in-frame clones alone and lacks a portion of them. Here the sample spans tens of thousands of clones, 70% to 90% being singletons. The source material was PBMCs or T cells enriched from blood (not recorded which). All receptors come from a middle-aged woman who had recovered from COVID-19.

The chain recombines TRBV19 with TRBJ2-1; D may be TRBD1 (5 bases). CDR1 and CDR2 (germline): LNHDA, SQIVND (reference sequence). Trimming cost V 1 base and J 7 bases, with 14 bases left between them. This CDR3 is built from 15 residues. The CDR3: CASSIGVQGVNEQFF. The CDR3 bases are TGTGCCAGTAGTATAGGTGTCCAGGGTGTAAATGAGCAGTTCTTC.

CDR3 nucleotide sequence: TGTGCCAGCATGAGGGAGGGGTCGAACACCGGGGAGCTGTTTTTT. It specifies CASMREGSNTGELFF. The chain is built from TRBV6-5 and TRBJ2-2, with 7 bases that match TRBD2. The CDR3 has 15 amino acids. With V trimmed by 7 bases and J by 0 bases, 5 bases remained unmatched. Germline CDR1 is MNHEY and CDR2 is SVGAGI.

This clone came up once. The V gene is TRBV11-3, the J gene TRBJ2-3; 10 bases match TRBD2. The V segment lost 5 bases and the J segment 5 bases; nucleotides outside the gene matches: 10. The CDR3 consists of 16 residues. Per the germline V gene, CDR1 is SGHNT and CDR2 is YENEEA. DNA for the CDR3: TGTGCCAGCAGCCAACCCATCAGCGGGGGGGGAGATACGCAGTATTTT. Amino acid sequence: CASSQPISGGGDTQYF.

The V call is TRBV25-1, the J call TRBJ2-2, with D hard to call. Between the trimmed V and J ends, which lost 6 bases and 1 base, there was a span of 9 bases. Germline-derived CDR1 and CDR2 are MGHDK and SYGVNS. The CDR3 consists of 14 residues. The chain's CDR3 is CASSEPGNTGELFF. CDR3 coding DNA: TGTGCCAGCAGCGAGCCAGGGAACACCGGGGAGCTGTTTTTT.

The genes are TRBV19 and TRBJ2-3, with 10 bases aligning to TRBD2. This CDR3 comprises 16 residues. Losses at the gene ends were 0 bases for V and 3 bases for J; bases not matched to a gene: 3. Germline V lookup: CDR1 LNHDA, CDR2 SQIVND (reference sequence). CDR3 coding DNA: TGTGCCAGTAGTATAGATGCTAGCGGGGGAACAGATACGCAGTATTTT. This codes for CASSIDASGGTDTQYF.

This clone was counted only a few times. This chain joins TRBV5-5 and TRBJ1-6; no reliable D call. CDR1 and CDR2 (germline): SGHKS, YYEKEE (reference sequence). V was trimmed by 2 bases and J by 7 bases, leaving 10 bases between them. The CDR3 is 14 residues long. The CDR3 nucleotides are TGTGCCAGCAGCTTCTACGACTGGAATTCACCCCTCCACTTT. The encoded protein is CASSFYDWNSPLHF.

The CDR3 DNA sequence: TGCAGCGTTGAACCTCGCGGGGGTGGCTACACCTTC. Its protein is CSVEPRGGGYTF. V is TRBV29-1 and J is TRBJ1-2, with D maybe TRBD1 (5 bases). CDR1 is SQVTM and CDR2 is ANQGSEA in the germline V gene. This CDR3 contains 12 residues. Trimming took 2 bases from V and 7 from J, leaving 11 bases between them.

This clone showed up just a few times. The chain recombines TRBV6-1 with TRBJ1-2; D may be TRBD1 (6 bases). Trimming took off 2 bases at V and 3 bases at J, with 10 bases between the two ends. There are 14 residues in the CDR3. The germline V gene has CDR1 MNHNS and CDR2 SASEGT. DNA of the CDR3: TGTGCCAGCAGTGAAACACAGGGCGACTATGGCTACACCTTC. It yields the protein CASSETQGDYGYTF.

The count of this clone is one. The chain is built from TRBV5-6 and TRBJ2-1; D gene uncertain. Trimming pared 0 bases from V and 8 bases from J, leaving 9 bases between. The germline gives CDR1 SGHDT, CDR2 YYEEEE. The CDR3 has 13 amino acids. As DNA, the CDR3 is TGTGCCAGCAGCTTGGGGGCCGGTTATGAGCAGTTCTTC. It codes for CASSLGAGYEQFF.

The CDR3: CASSDWDRVINQPQHF. DNA for the CDR3: TGCGCCAGCAGTGATTGGGACAGGGTTATCAATCAGCCCCAGCATTTT. The chain employs TRBV10-2 and TRBJ1-5; 9 nucleotides align to TRBD1. The germline gives CDR1 WSHSY, CDR2 SAAADI. The ends lost 3 bases at V and 3 bases at J; junction bases unmatched: 6. The CDR3 length is 16 residues.

This chain joins TRBV7-2 and TRBJ1-2; a possible D gene is TRBD1 (6 bases). Per the germline V gene, CDR1 is SGHTA and CDR2 is FQGNSA. This CDR3 spans 15 amino acids. Trimming removed 3 bases at V and 5 bases at J, with 16 bases between. The DNA of the CDR3 is TGTGCCAGCAGCTTTGACGACAGGCTTGGGTATGGCTACACCTTC. Protein sequence: CASSFDDRLGYGYTF.

This rearrangement joins TRBV19 to TRBJ1-2; D call uncertain. Germline values: CDR1 LNHDA, CDR2 SQIVND (reference sequence). V was trimmed by 6 bases and J by 8 bases, leaving 25 bases between them. The CDR3 extends over 16 amino acids. The CDR3 loop reads CASRARTSLGSRGYTF. The CDR3 coding sequence is TGTGCCAGTAGGGCGAGAACCAGCCTCGGTTCCAGGGGCTACACCTTC.

This clone was detected only a few times. The chain is built from TRBV30 and TRBJ1-5, with TRBD1 as a possible D gene (6 bases). CDR1 GTSNPN and CDR2 SVGIG come from the germline V gene (reference sequence). The ends were cut back, 4 bases at V and 1 base at J, with 17 bases in the middle. The CDR3 totals 16 residues. CDR3 nucleotide sequence: TGTGCCTGGAAAAAGACGGGACACCGAAGCAATCAGCCCCAGCATTTT. Amino acids: CAWKKTGHRSNQPQHF.

The V and J genes are TRBV27 and TRBJ1-4, with D possibly being TRBD1 (5 bases). CDR1 MNHEY and CDR2 SMNVEV come from the germline V gene (reference sequence). The CDR3 covers 15 residues. V dropped 5 bases and J dropped 13 bases, with 23 bases sitting between them. This CDR3 is CASSLYPSVQGVLFF. CDR3 nucleotide sequence: TGTGCCAGCAGTCTCTACCCCTCAGTTCAAGGGGTACTGTTTTTT.

The V call is TRBV19, the J call TRBJ2-5, with 8 bases identical to TRBD2. CDR3 size: 13 residues. J lost 4 bases, V lost 4 bases, and 2 bases had no gene match. Germline CDR1 reads LNHDA; CDR2 reads SQIVND (reference sequence). The CDR3 DNA sequence: TGTGCCAGTAGTACCGGACTAGCAGAGACCCAGTACTTC. Its protein is CASSTGLAETQYF.

This clone was seen just once. The chain has TRBV2 and TRBJ2-3, with a possible D match to TRBD2 (6 bases). Germline assignment: CDR1 SNHLY and CDR2 FYNNEI. Trimming took 3 bases from V and 0 from J, leaving 10 bases between them. The CDR3 sequence is 15 residues long. Here the CDR3 reads CASSDLGLSTDTQYF. The CDR3 DNA is TGTGCCAGCAGTGACTTGGGACTGAGCACAGATACGCAGTATTTT.

The V call is TRBV3-1 (or the pseudogene TRBV3-2), the J call TRBJ2-5; unclear D gene. The CDR3 is 12 amino acids. Germline CDR1 LGHDT, CDR2 YNNKEL (reference sequence). Trimming took 1 base from V and 4 from J, leaving 4 bases between them. The chain's CDR3 is CASSQAVETQYF. The CDR3 DNA is TGTGCCAGCAGCCAAGCGGTAGAGACCCAGTACTTC.

The chain recombines TRBV5-1 with TRBJ2-1, with a tentative D call TRBD2 (6 bases). The length of the CDR3 is 15 residues. Between the trimmed V and J ends, which lost 2 bases and 2 bases, there was a span of 11 bases. The germline V gene has CDR1 SGHRS and CDR2 YFSETQ. The CDR3 loop is CASSLFPGAYNEQFF. CDR3 bases: TGCGCCAGCAGCTTATTTCCGGGGGCCTACAATGAGCAGTTCTTC.

The gene calls are TRBV5-1 and TRBJ2-1; the match to TRBD1 covers 7 bases. Germline-derived CDR1 and CDR2 are SGHRS and YFSETQ. The V segment lost 7 bases and the J segment 0 bases; nucleotides outside the gene matches: 7. The CDR3 spans 15 residues. CDR3 loop: CASRQGATSYNEQFF. CDR3 bases: TGCGCCAGCCGACAGGGCGCCACCTCCTACAATGAGCAGTTCTTC.

The V call is TRBV2, the J call TRBJ2-3; 8 nucleotides agree with TRBD1. The CDR3 loop spans 14 amino acids. In germline, CDR1 is SNHLY, CDR2 FYNNEI. With V trimmed by 7 bases and J by 4 bases, 7 bases remained unmatched. The CDR3 is CASTLDRGSDTQYF. The CDR3 nucleotides are TGTGCCAGCACCTTAGACAGGGGCTCAGATACGCAGTATTTT.

The table lists this clone with a few counts. The J gene is TRBJ1-1, the V gene TRBV6-1; D is perhaps TRBD1 (5 bases). Germline CDR1 and CDR2: MNHNS and SASEGT. The CDR3 has 14 residues. V was cut by 0 bases and J by 10 bases, with 15 bases left in between. The CDR3 loop reads CASSEALSGRGAFF. The CDR3 DNA reads as TGTGCCAGCAGTGAAGCGCTCAGTGGTAGGGGAGCTTTCTTT.